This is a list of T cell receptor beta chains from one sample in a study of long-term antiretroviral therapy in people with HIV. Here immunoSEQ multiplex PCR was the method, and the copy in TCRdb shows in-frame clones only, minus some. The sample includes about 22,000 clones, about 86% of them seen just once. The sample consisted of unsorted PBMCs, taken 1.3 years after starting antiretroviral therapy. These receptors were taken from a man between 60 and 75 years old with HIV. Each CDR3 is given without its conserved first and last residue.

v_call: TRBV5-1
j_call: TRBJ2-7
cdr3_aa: ASSLIGVRSSSYEQY

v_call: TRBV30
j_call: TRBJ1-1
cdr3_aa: ASASRRHRGAMNTEAF

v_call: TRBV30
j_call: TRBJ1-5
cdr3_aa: AWSWQNQPQH

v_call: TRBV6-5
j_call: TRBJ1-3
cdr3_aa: ASSYLGRSSGNTIY

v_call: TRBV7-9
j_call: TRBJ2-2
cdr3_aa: ASSRLTGTGELF

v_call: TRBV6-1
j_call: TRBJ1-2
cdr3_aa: ASSERTGGAYGYT

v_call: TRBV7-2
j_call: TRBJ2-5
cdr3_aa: ASSLDPGSGTQY

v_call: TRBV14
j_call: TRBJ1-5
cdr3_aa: ASSQPNQPQH

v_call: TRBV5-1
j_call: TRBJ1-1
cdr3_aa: ASSLGSSGGRTEAF

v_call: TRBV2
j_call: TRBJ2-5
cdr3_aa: ASIWRIQETQY

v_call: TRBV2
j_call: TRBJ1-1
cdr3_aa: ASRVVQGASEAF

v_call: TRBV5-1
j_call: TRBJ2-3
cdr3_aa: ASSLALSSIVDTQY

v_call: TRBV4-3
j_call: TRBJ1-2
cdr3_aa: ASSQAPSGVDYGYT

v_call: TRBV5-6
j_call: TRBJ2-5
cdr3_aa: ASSLELAQETQY

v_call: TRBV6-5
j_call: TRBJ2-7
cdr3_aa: ASTFTGGGEQY

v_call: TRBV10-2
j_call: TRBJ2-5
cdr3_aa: ASGRTAGIRAASAQETQY

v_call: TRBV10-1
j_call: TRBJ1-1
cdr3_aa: ASSGGPGTAETVF

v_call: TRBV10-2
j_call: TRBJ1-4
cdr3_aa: ASSDTDSYVIPVEKLF

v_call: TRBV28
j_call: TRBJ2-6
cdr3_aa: ASHGSGANVLT

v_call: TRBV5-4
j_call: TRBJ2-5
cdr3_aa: ASSLGQGRQQETQY

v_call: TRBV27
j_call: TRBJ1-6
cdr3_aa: ASSLLDRGRSPLH

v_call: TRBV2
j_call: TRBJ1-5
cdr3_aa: ASSAGMGRDQPQH